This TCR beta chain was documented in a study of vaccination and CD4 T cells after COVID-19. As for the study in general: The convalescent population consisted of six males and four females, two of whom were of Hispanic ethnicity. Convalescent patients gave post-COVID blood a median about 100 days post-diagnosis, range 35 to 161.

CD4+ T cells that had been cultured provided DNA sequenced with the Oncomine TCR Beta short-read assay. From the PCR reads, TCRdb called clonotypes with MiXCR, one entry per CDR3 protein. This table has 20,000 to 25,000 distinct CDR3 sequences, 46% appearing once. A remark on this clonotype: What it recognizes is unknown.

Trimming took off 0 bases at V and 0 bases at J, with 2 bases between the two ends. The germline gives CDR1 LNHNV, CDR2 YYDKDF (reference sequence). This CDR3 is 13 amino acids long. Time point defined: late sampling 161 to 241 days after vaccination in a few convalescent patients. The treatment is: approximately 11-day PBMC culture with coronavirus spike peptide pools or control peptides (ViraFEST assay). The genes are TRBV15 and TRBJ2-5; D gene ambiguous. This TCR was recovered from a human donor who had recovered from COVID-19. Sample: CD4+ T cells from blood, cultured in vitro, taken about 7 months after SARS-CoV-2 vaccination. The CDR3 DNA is TGTGCCACCAGCAGAGATAACCAAGAGACCCAGTACTTC. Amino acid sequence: CATSRDNQETQYF.